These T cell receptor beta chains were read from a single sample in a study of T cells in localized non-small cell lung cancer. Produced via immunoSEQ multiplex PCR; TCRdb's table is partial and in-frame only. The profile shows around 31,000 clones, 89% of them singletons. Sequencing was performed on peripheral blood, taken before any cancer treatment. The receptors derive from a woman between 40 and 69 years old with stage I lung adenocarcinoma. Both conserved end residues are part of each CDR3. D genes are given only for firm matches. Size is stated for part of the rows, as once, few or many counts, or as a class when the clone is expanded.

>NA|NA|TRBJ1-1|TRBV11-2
TGTGCCAGCAGCTTAACTCGGGTAACGAACACTGAAGCTTTCTTT
CASSLTRVTNTEAFF
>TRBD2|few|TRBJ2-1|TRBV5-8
TGTGCCAGCAGCACCAGCGGGAGAACCTACAATGAGCAGTTCTTC
CASSTSGRTYNEQFF
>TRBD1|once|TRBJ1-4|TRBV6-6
TGTGCCAGCAGTTACGACAGGGGGGGAACTAATGAAAAACTGTTTTTT
CASSYDRGGTNEKLFF
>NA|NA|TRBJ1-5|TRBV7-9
TGTGCCAGCAGCTTAGGGGGATATAGCAATCAGCCCCAGCATTTT
CASSLGGYSNQPQHF
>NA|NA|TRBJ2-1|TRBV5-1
TGCGCCACCTTACGGCCGGGCGAGCGCGATGAGCAGTTCTTC
CATLRPGERDEQFF
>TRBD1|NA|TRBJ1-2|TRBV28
TGTGCCAGCAGAGGTCCACGGACAGGTCCCCTCTTAGGCTACACCTTC
CASRGPRTGPLLGYTF
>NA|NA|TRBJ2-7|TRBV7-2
TGTGCCAGCAGCTCACGCAGGGGGACTCTCTACGAGCAGTACTTC
CASSSRRGTLYEQYF
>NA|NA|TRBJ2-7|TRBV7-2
TGTGCCAGCAGCTTATTGGGGGCCTACGAGCAGTACTTC
CASSLLGAYEQYF
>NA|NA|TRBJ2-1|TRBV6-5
TGTGCCAGCAGTCGGGACTTAAACAATGAGCAGTTCTTC
CASSRDLNNEQFF
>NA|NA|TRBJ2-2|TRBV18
TGTGCCAGCTCACCACGTCAGGGAGATCCCGGGGAGCTGTTTTTT
CASSPRQGDPGELFF
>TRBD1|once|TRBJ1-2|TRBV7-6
TGTGCCAGCGGCCCGAATCTCGACAGGGGCCTCGACTATGGCTACACCTTC
CASGPNLDRGLDYGYTF
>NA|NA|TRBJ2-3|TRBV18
TGTGCCAGCTCACCATACGGAAACACAGATACGCAGTATTTT
CASSPYGNTDTQYF
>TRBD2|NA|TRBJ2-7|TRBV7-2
TGTGCCAGCAGCCTAAGGGTCCCTAGCGGGAACCTTTACGAGCAGTACTTC
CASSLRVPSGNLYEQYF
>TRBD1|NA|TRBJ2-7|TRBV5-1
TGCGCCAGCAGCTTGGACCGGGACAGGGTATACGAGCAGTACTTC
CASSLDRDRVYEQYF
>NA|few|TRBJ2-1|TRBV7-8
TGTGCCAGCAGCTTAGCAACAGGGTCCGGCAATGAGCAGTTCTTC
CASSLATGSGNEQFF
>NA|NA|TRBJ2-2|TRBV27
TGTGCCAGCAGTATAGCGGCGGGGGAGCTGTTTTTT
CASSIAAGELFF
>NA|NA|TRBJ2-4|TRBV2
TGTGCCAGCAGTGAGCGTGGGGAGATCATTCAGTACTTC
CASSERGEIIQYF
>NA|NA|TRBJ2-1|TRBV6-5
TGTGCCAGCAGATACCGGGACTGGTACGATGAGCAGTTCTTC
CASRYRDWYDEQFF
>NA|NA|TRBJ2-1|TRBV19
TGTGCCAGTAGAGAGTCCTCCTACAATGAGCAGTTCTTC
CASRESSYNEQFF
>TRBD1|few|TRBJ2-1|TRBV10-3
TGTGCCATCAGTGAGCAACAGGGGGCCTACAATGAGCAGTTCTTC
CAISEQQGAYNEQFF
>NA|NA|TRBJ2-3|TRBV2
TGTGCCAGCAAAGGGGTTAGCACAGATACGCAGTATTTT
CASKGVSTDTQYF
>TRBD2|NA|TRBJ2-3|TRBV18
TGTGCCAGCTCACCCCCAAGGGAGGGCCACACAGATACGCAGTATTTT
CASSPPREGHTDTQYF
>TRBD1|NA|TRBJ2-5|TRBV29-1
TGCAGCGTAGACAGGGGGCAGGGAGAGACCCAGTACTTC
CSVDRGQGETQYF
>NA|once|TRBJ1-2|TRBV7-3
TGTGCCAGCACTGAGGTGGGAAACTATGGCTACACCTTC
CASTEVGNYGYTF
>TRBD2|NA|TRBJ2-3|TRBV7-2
TGTGCCAGCAGCAAGGGACTAGCGGTGAACACAGATACGCAGTATTTT
CASSKGLAVNTDTQYF